This TCR beta chain was obtained from a study of cytomegalovirus exposure and HLA in healthy donors. The study ran its PCR with 60 Vbeta and 13 Jbeta primers. Method: immunoSEQ multiplex PCR; TCRdb's copy keeps in-frame clones and lacks some. The sample lists around 130,000 clones, over 70% seen once, with around 1.8% in the top ten. Study-wide points: An analysis done earlier found most TCR beta V segments productive about 90% or about 30% of the time. In a later analysis, at a false discovery rate of 0.05, roughly 17,000 TCR beta sequences were associated with HLA alleles.

J lost 4 bases, V lost 5 bases, and 4 bases had no gene match. Per the germline V gene, CDR1 is KGHSH and CDR2 is LQKENI. The CDR3 has 14 residues. Note on this clone: Its antigen is unknown.

The V and J genes are TRBV18 and TRBJ1-1; 10 nucleotides line up with TRBD1. The sequencing input was PBMCs. The receptor was derived from a woman in her 40s in good health and CMV-seronegative. CDR3: CASSIDRGLTEAFF. The DNA of the CDR3 is TGTGCCAGCTCAATAGACAGGGGGCTCACTGAAGCTTTCTTT.